This T cell receptor beta chain derives from a study of blood T cell repertoires in COVID-19. On the study more broadly: Researchers got acute and convalescent COVID-19 samples from the United States, Italy and Spain. T cells, B-cell-depleted T cells, or PBMCs provided the cDNA or gDNA that served as material.

As originally analysed: For nucleated cells, counts were estimated from reference gene primer amplification. Measured with immunoSEQ multiplex PCR; TCRdb has only the in-frame clones, and not every one. That table is the source of V, J and clone size, and D and trimming were worked out from the DNA. The sample yields approximately 130,000 clones, over 75% seen once. This clone was detected only once. The CDR3 is 19 amino acids. Germline lookup yields CDR1 SGHVS and CDR2 FQNEAQ. V gave up 6 bases and J gave up 0 bases; unmatched junction bases: 9. Sequencing input: peripheral blood. The chain employs TRBV7-8 and TRBJ2-6; 12 bases line up with TRBD2. This clonotype originated in a man aged 55-75 years with acute or convalescent COVID-19. CDR3 in DNA: TGTGCCAGCAGTCTAGGGACTAGCGGGCCACTCTCTGGGGCCAACGTCCTGACTTTC. Translating it yields CASSLGTSGPLSGANVLTF.